This T cell receptor beta chain was documented in a study of blood T cell repertoires in COVID-19. Across the whole study: T cells, B-cell-depleted T cells, or PBMCs supplied cDNA or gDNA.

Produced via immunoSEQ multiplex PCR; TCRdb's table is partial and in-frame only. The sample records 50,000 to 80,000 clones, 90% being singletons. CDR1 is WNHNN, CDR2 SYGVQD, per germline (reference sequence). Trimming shortened V by 2 bases and J by 0 bases, and 4 bases separated the two germline ends. This CDR3 has 13 residues. The chain couples TRBV10-1 to TRBJ1-1; no firm D call. Source material: peripheral blood. The receptor was isolated from a woman older than 75 with active COVID-19. DNA of the CDR3: TGCGCCAGCAGTGAGGGCTTGAACACTGAAGCTTTCTTT. This gives the protein CASSEGLNTEAFF.